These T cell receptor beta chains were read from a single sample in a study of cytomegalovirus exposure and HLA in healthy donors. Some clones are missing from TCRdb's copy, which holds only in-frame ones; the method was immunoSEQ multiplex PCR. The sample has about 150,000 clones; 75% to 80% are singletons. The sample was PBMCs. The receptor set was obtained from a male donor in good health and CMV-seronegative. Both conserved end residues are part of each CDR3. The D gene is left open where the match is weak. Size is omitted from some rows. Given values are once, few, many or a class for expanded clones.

CDR3: CASTLTVWYGYTF
DNA: TGTGCCAGCACCCTGACAGTATGGTATGGCTACACCTTC
J: TRBJ1-2
D: .
size: .
V: TRBV6-5

CDR3: CASSPGLGPDTQYF
DNA: TGTGCCAGCAGCCCGGGACTAGGGCCAGATACGCAGTATTTT
J: TRBJ2-3
D: TRBD2
size: .
V: TRBV6-4

CDR3: CASSLERGTYGYTF
DNA: TGTGCCAGCAGCTTAGAACGGGGTACCTATGGCTACACCTTC
J: TRBJ1-2
D: .
size: .
V: TRBV7-9

CDR3: CASHGPDQPQHF
DNA: TGTGCCAGCCATGGGCCCGATCAGCCCCAGCATTTT
J: TRBJ1-5
D: .
size: .
V: TRBV18

CDR3: CASSFTGTSPADTQYF
DNA: TGCGCCAGCAGCTTCACCGGGACTAGCCCTGCAGATACGCAGTATTTT
J: TRBJ2-3
D: TRBD2
size: .
V: TRBV5-1

CDR3: CASRFGAGTTDTQYF
DNA: TGTGCCAGTAGGTTCGGGGCGGGGACGACAGATACGCAGTATTTT
J: TRBJ2-3
D: .
size: .
V: TRBV19

CDR3: CAISAEPATGGNQPQHF
DNA: TGTGCCATCAGTGCGGAACCCGCGACAGGGGGCAATCAGCCCCAGCATTTT
J: TRBJ1-5
D: TRBD1
size: .
V: TRBV10-3

CDR3: CASGPGQGFTEAFF
DNA: TGCGCCAGCGGCCCTGGACAGGGATTCACTGAAGCTTTCTTT
J: TRBJ1-1
D: TRBD1
size: once
V: TRBV5-1

CDR3: CASSPSGGALWDSPLHF
DNA: TGTGCCAGCAGTCCCTCGGGGGGGGCGCTTTGGGATTCACCCCTCCACTTT
J: TRBJ1-6
D: .
size: .
V: TRBV28

CDR3: CASSDRTGGGTEAFF
DNA: TGTGCCAGCAGTGACAGAACGGGTGGAGGCACTGAAGCTTTCTTT
J: TRBJ1-1
D: .
size: .
V: TRBV2

CDR3: CASSPGQGPYNEQFF
DNA: TGTGCCAGCAGTCCTGGACAGGGGCCTTACAATGAGCAGTTCTTC
J: TRBJ2-1
D: TRBD1
size: few
V: TRBV6-4

CDR3: CSVDPQGYGYTF
DNA: TGCAGCGTTGACCCACAGGGCTATGGCTACACCTTC
J: TRBJ1-2
D: .
size: .
V: TRBV29-1

CDR3: CASSIAGGSEQYF
DNA: TGTGCCAGTAGTATAGCGGGGGGATCCGAGCAGTACTTC
J: TRBJ2-7
D: TRBD2
size: .
V: TRBV19

CDR3: CASLLRQGYGYTF
DNA: TGTGCCAGTCTGTTAAGACAGGGCTATGGCTACACCTTC
J: TRBJ1-2
D: TRBD1
size: .
V: TRBV2

CDR3: CASSLGRQGRTEAFF
DNA: TGTGCCAGCAGCTTAGGTCGGCAGGGTAGAACTGAAGCTTTCTTT
J: TRBJ1-1
D: .
size: .
V: TRBV7-9

CDR3: CASSVQVANYGYTF
DNA: TGTGCCAGCAGCGTACAGGTAGCTAACTATGGCTACACCTTC
J: TRBJ1-2
D: .
size: .
V: TRBV11-2

CDR3: CASSLAGPETQYF
DNA: TGTGCCAGCAGTCTAGCGGGCCCAGAGACCCAGTACTTC
J: TRBJ2-5
D: TRBD2
size: .
V: TRBV6-5

CDR3: CAWSMAGAYEQYF
DNA: TGTGCCTGGAGTATGGCAGGGGCCTACGAGCAGTACTTC
J: TRBJ2-7
D: .
size: .
V: TRBV30

CDR3: CASRFFRDRDHEQYF
DNA: TGTGCCAGCAGATTTTTCCGGGACAGGGACCACGAGCAGTACTTC
J: TRBJ2-7
D: TRBD1
size: .
V: TRBV6-7

CDR3: CASSGDSSSTDTQYF
DNA: TGTGCCAGCAGTGGGGACAGTTCTAGCACAGATACGCAGTATTTT
J: TRBJ2-3
D: TRBD1
size: .
V: TRBV2

CDR3: CASSAASNTEAFF
DNA: TGTGCCAGCAGTGCTGCCAGTAACACTGAAGCTTTCTTT
J: TRBJ1-1
D: .
size: .
V: TRBV6-4

CDR3: CASSLVGTVSEKLFF
DNA: TGTGCCAGCAGCTTAGTAGGGACAGTTAGTGAAAAACTGTTTTTT
J: TRBJ1-4
D: TRBD1
size: .
V: TRBV7-2

CDR3: CASRRRGVETQYF
DNA: TGTGCCAGCAGGCGGCGGGGGGTAGAGACCCAGTACTTC
J: TRBJ2-5
D: TRBD2
size: .
V: TRBV6-1

CDR3: CASSPRLPEAFF
DNA: TGTGCCAGCTCACCCCGACTCCCCGAAGCTTTCTTT
J: TRBJ1-1
D: .
size: .
V: TRBV18

CDR3: CASREGVRGYTF
DNA: TGTGCCAGCAGAGAGGGAGTGCGTGGCTACACCTTC
J: TRBJ1-2
D: .
size: .
V: TRBV27

CDR3: CASSLGGGAGGYTF
DNA: TGTGCCAGCAGTTTAGGCGGCGGGGCAGGTGGCTACACCTTC
J: TRBJ1-2
D: .
size: few
V: TRBV27

CDR3: CASSYRKAEQFF
DNA: TGTGCCAGCAGTTACAGAAAAGCGGAGCAGTTCTTC
J: TRBJ2-1
D: .
size: .
V: TRBV6-6

CDR3: CASGLGQGGTEAFF
DNA: TGTGCTAGTGGTTTGGGCCAGGGGGGCACTGAAGCTTTCTTT
J: TRBJ1-1
D: TRBD1
size: .
V: TRBV12-5

CDR3: CASSPPGGRFTYEQYF
DNA: TGTGCCAGCTCACCACCGGGAGGGAGGTTTACCTACGAGCAGTACTTC
J: TRBJ2-7
D: TRBD2
size: few
V: TRBV18

CDR3: CASSLSRGGPAIYNEQFF
DNA: TGTGCCAGCAGCTTATCGCGGGGGGGCCCTGCGATCTACAATGAGCAGTTCTTC
J: TRBJ2-1
D: TRBD2
size: .
V: TRBV7-9

CDR3: CASSLPRPGQGTGELFF
DNA: TGCGCCAGCAGCCTTCCTCGGCCGGGACAGGGGACCGGGGAGCTGTTTTTT
J: TRBJ2-2
D: TRBD1
size: .
V: TRBV4-3

CDR3: CASSYAGGGYGYTF
DNA: TGTGCCAGCAGTTACGCGGGGGGAGGCTATGGCTACACCTTC
J: TRBJ1-2
D: .
size: .
V: TRBV6-5

CDR3: CASSQRGTNEKLFF
DNA: TGCGCCAGCAGCCAAAGGGGTACTAATGAAAAACTGTTTTTT
J: TRBJ1-4
D: .
size: .
V: TRBV4-3

CDR3: CSVRTAESSGANVLTF
DNA: TGCAGCGTTCGGACAGCTGAGAGCTCTGGGGCCAACGTCCTGACTTTC
J: TRBJ2-6
D: .
size: .
V: TRBV29-1

CDR3: CASSFRQTNTGELFF
DNA: TGTGCCAGCAGTTTTCGACAAACGAACACCGGGGAGCTGTTTTTT
J: TRBJ2-2
D: .
size: .
V: TRBV27

CDR3: CASSWAYADSPLHF
DNA: TGTGCCAGCAGTTGGGCATATGCCGACTCACCCCTCCACTTT
J: TRBJ1-6
D: .
size: .
V: TRBV6-5

CDR3: CASSLGTGVYYEQYF
DNA: TGTGCCAGCAGCTTGGGGACAGGGGTATACTACGAGCAGTACTTC
J: TRBJ2-7
D: TRBD1
size: .
V: TRBV11-2

CDR3: CASSSTYEQYF
DNA: TGTGCCAGCAGCTCAACCTACGAGCAGTACTTC
J: TRBJ2-7
D: .
size: .
V: TRBV7-6

CDR3: CASSLEAGRGTDTQYF
DNA: TGTGCCAGCAGCTTAGAGGCAGGCCGAGGCACAGATACGCAGTATTTT
J: TRBJ2-3
D: .
size: .
V: TRBV7-8

CDR3: CASSTGDRPHYGYTF
DNA: TGTGCCAGCAGTACTGGGGACAGGCCTCACTATGGCTACACCTTC
J: TRBJ1-2
D: TRBD1
size: .
V: TRBV27

CDR3: CAVGSNYGYTF
DNA: TGTGCGGTCGGTTCTAACTATGGCTACACCTTC
J: TRBJ1-2
D: .
size: .
V: TRBV27

CDR3: CATSQGVSQPQHF
DNA: TGTGCCACCAGCCAGGGGGTCTCTCAGCCCCAGCATTTT
J: TRBJ1-5
D: TRBD1
size: .
V: TRBV15

CDR3: CASSRGLNNEQFF
DNA: TGTGCCAGCAGCCGCGGACTCAACAATGAGCAGTTCTTC
J: TRBJ2-1
D: .
size: .
V: TRBV6-1

CDR3: CASRDIPSYEQYF
DNA: TGTGCCAGCCGGGACATCCCCTCCTACGAGCAGTACTTC
J: TRBJ2-7
D: .
size: .
V: TRBV2

CDR3: CASSRLVGTGGIDGYTF
DNA: TGTGCCAGCTCCCGACTTGTCGGGACAGGGGGTATAGATGGCTACACCTTC
J: TRBJ1-2
D: TRBD1
size: few
V: TRBV18

CDR3: CASSQDWTGGYNEQFF
DNA: TGCGCCAGCAGCCAAGATTGGACAGGGGGGTACAATGAGCAGTTCTTC
J: TRBJ2-1
D: TRBD1
size: .
V: TRBV4-3

CDR3: CASSPQDRGYTF
DNA: TGTGCCAGCAGCCCCCAGGATCGGGGCTACACCTTC
J: TRBJ1-2
D: .
size: few
V: TRBV6-6

CDR3: CAWETGGGQPQHF
DNA: TGTGCCTGGGAAACAGGGGGCGGTCAGCCCCAGCATTTT
J: TRBJ1-5
D: TRBD1
size: .
V: TRBV30

CDR3: CASSEGGLGTEAFF
DNA: TGTGCCAGCAGTGAGGGGGGGCTGGGGACTGAAGCTTTCTTT
J: TRBJ1-1
D: .
size: .
V: TRBV2

CDR3: CASGVSRADQETQYF
DNA: TGTGCCAGCGGTGTGAGCAGGGCTGACCAAGAGACCCAGTACTTC
J: TRBJ2-5
D: .
size: .
V: TRBV7-9

CDR3: CAIQGLAGEGEQYF
DNA: TGTGCCATCCAGGGACTAGCGGGAGAGGGCGAGCAGTACTTC
J: TRBJ2-7
D: TRBD2
size: .
V: TRBV10-3

CDR3: CASSPWTGRGNTIYF
DNA: TGTGCCAGCAGTCCATGGACAGGGCGTGGAAACACCATATATTTT
J: TRBJ1-3
D: TRBD1
size: few
V: TRBV6-6

CDR3: CASTPWLASGRGEQYF
DNA: TGTGCCAGCACTCCATGGTTGGCTAGCGGGAGAGGTGAGCAGTACTTC
J: TRBJ2-7
D: TRBD2
size: once
V: TRBV6-8

CDR3: CASGPTGTGVTEAFF
DNA: TGTGCCAGCGGACCGACCGGGACAGGGGTCACTGAAGCTTTCTTT
J: TRBJ1-1
D: TRBD1
size: .
V: TRBV6-1